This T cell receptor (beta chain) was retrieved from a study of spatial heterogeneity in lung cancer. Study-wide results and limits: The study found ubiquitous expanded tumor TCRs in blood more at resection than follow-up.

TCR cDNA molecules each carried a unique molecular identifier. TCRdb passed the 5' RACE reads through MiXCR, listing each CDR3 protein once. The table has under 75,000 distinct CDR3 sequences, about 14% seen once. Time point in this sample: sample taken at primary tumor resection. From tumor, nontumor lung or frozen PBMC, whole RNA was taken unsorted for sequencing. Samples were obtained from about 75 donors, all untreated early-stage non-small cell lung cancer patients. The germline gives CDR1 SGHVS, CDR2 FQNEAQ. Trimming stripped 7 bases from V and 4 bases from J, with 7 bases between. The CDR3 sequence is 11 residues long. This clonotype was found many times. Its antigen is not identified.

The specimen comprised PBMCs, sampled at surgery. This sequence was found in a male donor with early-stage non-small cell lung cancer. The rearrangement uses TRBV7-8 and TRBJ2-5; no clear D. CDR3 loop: CASNLIETQYF. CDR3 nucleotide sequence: TGTGCCAGCAACCTAATAGAGACCCAGTACTTC.